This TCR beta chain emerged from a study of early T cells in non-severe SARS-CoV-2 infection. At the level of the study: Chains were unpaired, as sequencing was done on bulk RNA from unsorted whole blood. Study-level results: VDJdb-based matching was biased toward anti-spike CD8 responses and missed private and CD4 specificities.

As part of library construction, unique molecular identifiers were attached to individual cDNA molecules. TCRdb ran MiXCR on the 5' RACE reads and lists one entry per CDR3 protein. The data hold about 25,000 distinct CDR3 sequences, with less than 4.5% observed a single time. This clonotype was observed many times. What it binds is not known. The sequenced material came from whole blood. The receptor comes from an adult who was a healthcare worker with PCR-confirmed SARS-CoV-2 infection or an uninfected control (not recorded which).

The CDR3 DNA is TGTGCCAGCAGTTTGGGTATAGATGTGATGGAGACCCAGTACTTC. This encodes CASSLGIDVMETQYF. The rearrangement joins TRBV27 to TRBJ2-5; D is ambiguous. Germline CDR1 is MNHEY and CDR2 is SMNVEV (reference sequence). V was trimmed by 3 bases and J by 5 bases, leaving 16 bases between them. This CDR3 has 15 amino acids.